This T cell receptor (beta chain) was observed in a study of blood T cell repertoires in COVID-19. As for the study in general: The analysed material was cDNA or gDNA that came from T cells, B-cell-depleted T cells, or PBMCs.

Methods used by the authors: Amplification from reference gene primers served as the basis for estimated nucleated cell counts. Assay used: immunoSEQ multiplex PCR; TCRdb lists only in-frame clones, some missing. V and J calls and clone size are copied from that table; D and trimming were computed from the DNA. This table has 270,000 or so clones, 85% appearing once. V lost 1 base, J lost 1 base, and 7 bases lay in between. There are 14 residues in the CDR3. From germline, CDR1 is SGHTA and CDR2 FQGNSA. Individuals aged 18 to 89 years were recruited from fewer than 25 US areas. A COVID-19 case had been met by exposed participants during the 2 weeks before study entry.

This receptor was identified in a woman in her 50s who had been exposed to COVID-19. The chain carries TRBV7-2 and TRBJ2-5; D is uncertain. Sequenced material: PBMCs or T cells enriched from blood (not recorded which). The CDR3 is CASSLELSQETQYF. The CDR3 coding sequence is TGTGCCAGCAGCTTAGAGCTTAGCCAAGAGACCCAGTACTTC.